This TCR beta chain emerged from a study of T-cell memory formation after mild COVID-19. With respect to this clonotype: Its antigen remains unidentified.

Overall study findings and caveats: Nothing showed for sure that second-wave clones peaking on day 37 were SARS-CoV-2 specific. In pre-infection memory, a portion of responding clones appeared, which suggested that cross-reactive memory joined.

Barcoded TCR alpha and TCR beta cDNA libraries with UMIs came from 5'RACE using constant-segment primers. A single record per CDR3 protein comes from TCRdb applying MiXCR to the 5' RACE reads. The sample includes around 200,000 distinct CDR3 sequences, 20% to 25% of them seen just once. Sequencing was performed on PBMCs or a T cell subset sorted from them (not recorded which). The receptor was derived from an adult woman who had mild COVID-19 (a few samples of this study predate the infection). Cell type and time point are not known.

The CDR3: CASSPNGGRITGELFF. The CDR3 nucleotides are TGTGCCAGCAGCCCCAATGGGGGGCGCATCACCGGGGAGCTGTTTTTT. This chain connects TRBV2 to TRBJ2-2; D possibly matches TRBD1 or TRBD2 (6 bases each). Germline loops: CDR1 SNHLY, CDR2 FYNNEI. V was clipped by 6 bases and J by 4 bases, with 18 bases between them. The CDR3 runs to 16 residues.